The rows below give T cell receptor beta chains drawn from one sample of a study of T-cell reconstitution after alpha-beta-depleted transplantation in children. MiXCR, applied by TCRdb to the PCR reads, yields one record per CDR3 protein. The sample yields some 460,000 distinct CDR3 sequences, around 15% seen once. This sample comprised PBMCs, mostly from graft donor cells, obtained 360 days after TCRalphabeta/CD19-depleted stem cell transplant. Source of these receptors: a boy under three years old who had a stem cell transplant for Wiskott-Aldrich syndrome, so the T cells may come from the graft donor. Each CDR3 is given with its conserved first and last residue. A D gene is named only where the DNA matches it firmly. The size of a clone is reported for some rows only, either as once, few or many, or as a class for expanded clones.

v_gene	j_gene	d_gene	abundance	CDR3aa	CDR3nt
TRBV7-2	TRBJ2-1	.	.	CASSFPPNEQFF	TGTGCCAGCAGCTTCCCGCCCAATGAGCAGTTCTTC
TRBV4-1	TRBJ2-1	.	.	CASSQGAHNEQFF	TGCGCCAGCAGCCAGGGGGCCCACAATGAGCAGTTCTTC
TRBV7-9	TRBJ1-6	TRBD1	.	CASSPLTGWNSPLHF	TGTGCCAGCAGCCCCTTGACAGGGTGGAATTCACCCCTCCACTTT
TRBV11-2	TRBJ2-7	.	.	CASSLRSAHYEQYF	TGTGCCAGCAGCTTACGCAGTGCCCACTACGAGCAGTACTTC
TRBV18	TRBJ2-5	.	few	CASSPKVSPSQYF	TGTGCCAGCTCACCCAAAGTCAGCCCTAGTCAGTACTTC
TRBV7-9	TRBJ1-6	TRBD1	.	CASSPGQNSPLHF	TGTGCCAGCAGCCCGGGACAGAATTCACCCCTCCACTTT
TRBV29-1	TRBJ2-5	TRBD2	.	CSVGPGLVGETQYF	TGCAGCGTTGGTCCCGGACTAGTGGGAGAGACCCAGTACTTC
TRBV18	TRBJ2-5	.	.	CASSPVGVGETQHF	TGTGCCAGCTCACCGGTAGGGGTTGGAGAGACCCAGCACTTC
TRBV7-2	TRBJ2-7	TRBD1	.	CASSFPPGQGYEQYF	TGTGCCAGCAGCTTCCCCCCGGGACAGGGCTACGAGCAGTACTTC
TRBV29-1	TRBJ2-3	.	.	CSVAPTDTQYF	TGCAGCGTTGCCCCCACAGATACGCAGTATTTT
TRBV5-1	TRBJ2-3	.	.	CASSLSTGGQDTQYF	TGCGCCAGCAGCTTGTCTACGGGTGGCCAGGATACGCAGTATTTT
TRBV6-2/TRBV6-3	TRBJ2-1	.	few	CASRRTGTRYNEQFF	TGTGCCAGCAGAAGAACCGGGACAAGATACAATGAGCAGTTCTTC
TRBV6-8	TRBJ1-5	TRBD1	.	CAIGTALRNQPQHF	TGTGCCATCGGGACAGCTCTACGCAATCAGCCCCAGCATTTT
TRBV7-9	TRBJ1-2	TRBD1	few	CASSSLPRTGGLRGYTF	TGTGCCAGCAGCTCGCTCCCTCGGACAGGGGGCTTGAGAGGCTACACCTTC
TRBV9	TRBJ2-3	.	.	CASSEETGTTQYF	TGTGCCAGCAGCGAGGAGACGGGGACTACGCAGTATTTT
TRBV5-1	TRBJ2-1	TRBD2	.	CASSWRELYNEQFF	TGCGCCAGCAGCTGGCGGGAGCTCTACAATGAGCAGTTCTTC
TRBV10-3	TRBJ2-2	.	few	CAISGKAETGELFF	TGTGCCATCAGTGGTAAGGCAGAGACCGGGGAGCTGTTTTTT
TRBV6-1	TRBJ1-6	.	.	CASRRQFFSPLHF	TGTGCCAGCAGGAGACAGTTTTTCTCACCCCTCCACTTT
TRBV20-1	TRBJ2-3	.	.	CSVSSRGRRHLTDTQYF	TGCAGTGTCTCGTCGAGGGGCCGAAGACACCTCACAGATACGCAGTATTTT
TRBV5-1	TRBJ1-5	.	few	CASSLGQEDQPQHF	TGCGCCAGCAGCTTGGGACAGGAAGATCAGCCCCAGCATTTT
TRBV5-1	TRBJ1-2	TRBD1	.	CASRELQGYDYTF	TGCGCCAGCAGAGAATTACAGGGGTATGACTACACCTTC
TRBV3-1	TRBJ2-5	.	few	CASSLRPLPEGEETQYF	TGTGCCAGCAGCCTACGTCCCCTCCCGGAGGGTGAGGAGACCCAGTACTTC
TRBV5-1	TRBJ1-2	.	many	CASSHTTSNYGYTF	TGCGCCAGCAGTCACACGACCTCTAACTATGGCTACACCTTC
TRBV20-1	TRBJ1-2	.	.	CSASTGPFYGYTF	TGCAGTGCGTCGACGGGACCCTTCTATGGCTACACCTTC
TRBV5-1	TRBJ1-4	.	few	CASRSGRATNEKLFF	TGCGCCAGCAGATCGGGCCGAGCAACTAATGAAAAACTGTTTTTT
TRBV12-3/TRBV12-4	TRBJ2-2	TRBD2	.	CASSFGGLGDTGELFF	TGTGCCAGCAGTTTCGGGGGACTAGGGGACACCGGGGAGCTGTTTTTT
TRBV6-5	TRBJ2-5	.	few	CASSLLGLADGETQYF	TGTGCCAGCAGTTTGCTCGGGCTAGCAGATGGAGAGACCCAGTACTTC
TRBV21-1	TRBJ2-2	.	.	CASSKASGRGTGELFF	TGTGCCAGCAGCAAGGCTAGCGGGAGGGGGACCGGGGAGCTGTTTTTT
TRBV4-1	TRBJ2-1	.	many	CASSQDPGRSSYNEQFF	TGCGCCAGCAGCCAAGATCCAGGGCGGAGCTCCTACAATGAGCAGTTCTTC
TRBV20-1	TRBJ2-3	.	few	CSAKEPGTDTQYF	TGCAGTGCTAAGGAACCGGGAACAGATACGCAGTATTTT
TRBV7-9	TRBJ2-1	TRBD2	few	CASSLAGGGNGDEQFF	TGTGCCAGCAGCTTAGCCGGCGGGGGGAACGGAGATGAGCAGTTCTTC
TRBV28	TRBJ2-1	.	.	CASSPQGIPYNEQFF	TGTGCCAGCAGTCCCCAGGGAATCCCCTACAATGAGCAGTTCTTC
TRBV6-2/TRBV6-3	TRBJ1-1	.	.	CASSRQNTEAFF	TGTGCCAGCAGCCGACAGAACACTGAAGCTTTCTTT
TRBV12-3/TRBV12-4	TRBJ2-3	TRBD2	.	CASSWGLAGETSTDTQYF	TGTGCCAGCAGTTGGGGACTAGCGGGAGAAACGTCTACAGATACGCAGTATTTT
TRBV4-3	TRBJ2-4	.	few	CASSQEASINIQYF	TGCGCCAGCAGCCAAGAGGCTAGCATAAACATTCAGTACTTC
TRBV24-1	TRBJ2-1	TRBD2	many	CATSDQGLVADNEQFF	TGTGCCACCAGTGATCAGGGACTAGTGGCCGATAATGAGCAGTTCTTC
TRBV29-1	TRBJ2-3	TRBD1	few	CSVGTAEWSTQYF	TGCAGCGTCGGGACAGCCGAGTGGAGTACGCAGTATTTT
TRBV20-1	TRBJ2-7	.	few	CSAPNRVGSYEQYF	TGCAGTGCTCCGAACAGGGTCGGCTCCTACGAGCAGTACTTC
TRBV12-3/TRBV12-4	TRBJ2-1	.	many	CASSLRVNEQFF	TGTGCCAGCAGTTTACGGGTCAATGAGCAGTTCTTC
TRBV24-1	TRBJ2-1	TRBD1	few	CATSDQTGIPFNEQFF	TGTGCCACCAGTGATCAGACAGGGATACCCTTCAATGAGCAGTTCTTC